This T cell receptor (beta chain) was identified in a study of T cells in Graves' hyperthyroidism and ophthalmopathy. Duration under 3 months, a NOSPECS grade of at least 4, and a Clinical Activity Score of at least 3 characterized the ophthalmopathy patients. The table lists this clonotype with many counts. RNA transcripts provided the source from which TCR beta CDR3 regions were amplified. Initially, a first-round RT-PCR of the TCR CDR3 employed the HTBI primer set. In TCRdb, the multiplex PCR reads were re-called with MiXCR into one record per CDR3 protein. The table records about half a million distinct CDR3 sequences, roughly 24% of them present only once. Sequencing was done on a sample of blood. The receptor was derived from a woman aged 25 to 39 with Graves' ophthalmopathy.

The CDR3 loop is CASSLDTDTEAFF. For the CDR3, the DNA is TGTGCCAGCAGCTTAGATACAGACACTGAAGCTTTCTTT. V and J are TRBV7-6 and TRBJ1-1, with D unresolved. Germline V gene sequence: CDR1 SGHVS, CDR2 FNYEAQ. Trimming cost V 1 base and J 3 bases, with 6 bases left between them. This CDR3 spans 13 amino acids.